The present T cell receptor beta chain was sequenced within a study of T-cell reconstitution after alpha-beta-depleted transplantation in children. Overall study results and limits: Recipient T cells and thymic progenitors that survived were the source of the high TCRbeta diversity seen at day 60 in some patients. One year after transplant, T-cell counts and diversity came mostly from newly produced T cells. Reports say that about two months after transplant, the alpha-beta T cells came out of several hundred graft clones that had expanded.

As it was prepared, the TCRbeta library received unique molecular identifiers. TCRdb itself ran the PCR reads through MiXCR, one entry per CDR3 protein. The repertoire holds 450,000 to 700,000 distinct CDR3 sequences, with roughly 27% as singletons. Germline V gene data show CDR1 as SNHLY and CDR2 as FYNNEI. Trimming at V came to 6 bases and at J to 1 base, leaving 4 bases not matched to a gene. The CDR3 is 15 amino acids. Concerning this clonotype: Its specificity is unknown.

This specimen was PBMCs, taken before TCRalphabeta/CD19-depleted stem cell transplant. This TCR came from a boy under two years old with Wiskott-Aldrich syndrome, due to receive a stem cell transplant. The genes are TRBV2 and TRBJ2-1, with 9 bases fitting TRBD1. CDR3 in amino acids: CASRVDRGSYNEQFF. CDR3 in DNA: TGTGCCAGCAGGGTTGACAGGGGGTCCTACAATGAGCAGTTCTTC.